The subject of this entry is one T cell receptor beta chain. What it recognizes is unknown. The protocol was immunoSEQ multiplex PCR, while the TCRdb copy is restricted to in-frame clones and leaves out a portion. This table has tens of thousands of clones, around 92% appearing once. This entry belongs to a study of graft-versus-host responses after intestinal transplantation. The CDR3 covers 15 residues. Trimming took 2 bases from V and 3 from J; bases not matched to a gene: 4. Germline lookup yields CDR1 MGHRA and CDR2 YSYEKL. This TCR derives from a human donor who received an intestinal transplant. This specimen consisted of unstimulated CD8+ T cells sorted from spleen or lymph node cells, obtained before intestinal transplant. The J gene is TRBJ1-5, the V gene TRBV4-1, with TRBD1 matching 7 bases. The CDR3 DNA reads TGCGCCAGCAGCCAATCAGGGGGACTCAATCAGCCCCAGCATTTT. This sequence encodes CASSQSGGLNQPQHF.